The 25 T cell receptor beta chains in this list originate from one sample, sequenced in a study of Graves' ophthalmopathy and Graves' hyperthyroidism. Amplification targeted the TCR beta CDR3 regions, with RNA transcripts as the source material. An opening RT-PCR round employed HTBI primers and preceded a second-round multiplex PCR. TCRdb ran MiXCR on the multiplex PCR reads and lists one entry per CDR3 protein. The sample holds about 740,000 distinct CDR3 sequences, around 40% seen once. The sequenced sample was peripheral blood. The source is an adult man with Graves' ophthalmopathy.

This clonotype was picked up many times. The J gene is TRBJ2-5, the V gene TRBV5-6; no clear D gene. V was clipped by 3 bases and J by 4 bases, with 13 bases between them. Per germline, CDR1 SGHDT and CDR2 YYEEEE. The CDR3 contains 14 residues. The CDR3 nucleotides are TGTGCCAGCAGCTCGGCCGGGCCGGGAGAGACCCAGTACTTC. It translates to CASSSAGPGETQYF. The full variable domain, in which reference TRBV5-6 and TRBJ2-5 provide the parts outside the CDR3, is DAGVTQSPTHLIKTRGQQVTLRCSPKSGHDTVSWYQQALGQGPQFIFQYYEEEERQRGNFPDRFSGHQFPNYSSELNVNALLLGDSALYLCASSSAGPGETQYFGPGTRLLVL.

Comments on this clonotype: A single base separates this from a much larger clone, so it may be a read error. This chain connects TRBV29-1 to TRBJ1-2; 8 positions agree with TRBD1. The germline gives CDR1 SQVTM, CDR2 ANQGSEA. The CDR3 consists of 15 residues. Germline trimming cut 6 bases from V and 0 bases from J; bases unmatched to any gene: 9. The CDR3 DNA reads TGCAGCGTCTACGGACAGGGAACATCTAACTATGGCTACACCTTC. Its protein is CSVYGQGTSNYGYTF.

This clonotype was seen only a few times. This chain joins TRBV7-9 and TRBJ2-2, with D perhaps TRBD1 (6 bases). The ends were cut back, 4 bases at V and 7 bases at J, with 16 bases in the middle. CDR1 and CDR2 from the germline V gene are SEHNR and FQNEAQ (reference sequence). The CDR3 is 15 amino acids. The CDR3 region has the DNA TGTGCCAGCAGCTCCCAGAGAACAGGGAGCGGGGAGCTGTTTTTT. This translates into CASSSQRTGSGELFF.

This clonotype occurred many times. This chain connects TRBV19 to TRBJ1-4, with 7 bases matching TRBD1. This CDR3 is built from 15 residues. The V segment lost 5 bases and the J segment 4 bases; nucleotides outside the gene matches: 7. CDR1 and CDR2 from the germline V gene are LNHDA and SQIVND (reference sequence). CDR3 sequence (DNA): TGTGCCAGTAGTCTACAGGGGATCAGTAATGAAAAACTGTTTTTT. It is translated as CASSLQGISNEKLFF.

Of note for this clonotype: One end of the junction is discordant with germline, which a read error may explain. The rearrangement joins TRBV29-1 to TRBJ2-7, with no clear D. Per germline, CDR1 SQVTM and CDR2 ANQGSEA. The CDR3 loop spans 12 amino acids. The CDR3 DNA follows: TGCAGCGTTGAAGCCCAGCCCTACAAGCAGTACTTC. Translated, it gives CSVEAQPYKQYF.

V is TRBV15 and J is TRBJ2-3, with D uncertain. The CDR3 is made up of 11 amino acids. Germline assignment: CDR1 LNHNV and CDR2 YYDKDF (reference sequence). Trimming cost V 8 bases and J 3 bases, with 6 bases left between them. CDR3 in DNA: TGTGCCACCCTGGGGACAGATACGCAGTATTTT. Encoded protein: CATLGTDTQYF.

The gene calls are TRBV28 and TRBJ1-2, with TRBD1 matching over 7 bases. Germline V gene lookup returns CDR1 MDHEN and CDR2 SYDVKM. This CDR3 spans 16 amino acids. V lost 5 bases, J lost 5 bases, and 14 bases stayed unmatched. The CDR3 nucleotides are TGTGCCAGCAGTCTCACCTCCGGGACAGCAGTTTATGGCTACACCTTC. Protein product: CASSLTSGTAVYGYTF.

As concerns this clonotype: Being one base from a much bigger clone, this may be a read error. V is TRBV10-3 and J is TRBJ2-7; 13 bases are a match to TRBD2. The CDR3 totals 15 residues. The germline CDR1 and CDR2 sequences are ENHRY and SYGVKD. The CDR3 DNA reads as TGTGCCATCAGTGGGACTAGCGGGAGCATGAACGAGCAGTGCTTC. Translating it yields CAISGTSGSMNEQCF.

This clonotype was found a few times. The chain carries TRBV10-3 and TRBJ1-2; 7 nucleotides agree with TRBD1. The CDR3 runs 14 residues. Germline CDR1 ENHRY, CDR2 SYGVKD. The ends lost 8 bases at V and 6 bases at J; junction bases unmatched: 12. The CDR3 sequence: CAILSPGGLNGYTF. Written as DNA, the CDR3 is TGTGCCATCCTCTCCCCAGGGGGTTTAAATGGCTACACCTTC.

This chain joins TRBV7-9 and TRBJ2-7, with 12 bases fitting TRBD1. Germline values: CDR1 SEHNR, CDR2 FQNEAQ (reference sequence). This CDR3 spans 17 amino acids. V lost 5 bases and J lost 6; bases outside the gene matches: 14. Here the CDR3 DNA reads TGTGCCAGCAGCCAAGAGGCCCGGGACAGGGGGCTCGGCGAGCAGTACTTC. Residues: CASSQEARDRGLGEQYF. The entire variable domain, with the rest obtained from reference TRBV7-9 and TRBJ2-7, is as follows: DTGVSQNPRHKITKRGQNVTFRCDPISEHNRLYWYRQTLGQGPEFLTYFQNEAQLEKSRLLSDRFSAERPKGSFSTLEIQRTEQGDSAMYLCASSQEARDRGLGEQYFGPGTRLTVT.

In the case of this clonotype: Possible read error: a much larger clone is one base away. CDR3 residues: CASRLTQGNNSPLHF. The DNA of the CDR3 is TGTGCCAGCAGATTAACTCAGGGGAATAATTCACCCCTCCACTTT. This rearrangement joins TRBV7-9 to TRBJ1-6, with D perhaps TRBD1 (6 bases). Germline values: CDR1 SEHNR, CDR2 FQNEAQ (reference sequence). The CDR3 totals 15 residues. V lost 6 bases to trimming and J lost 5 bases, with 14 bases between them.

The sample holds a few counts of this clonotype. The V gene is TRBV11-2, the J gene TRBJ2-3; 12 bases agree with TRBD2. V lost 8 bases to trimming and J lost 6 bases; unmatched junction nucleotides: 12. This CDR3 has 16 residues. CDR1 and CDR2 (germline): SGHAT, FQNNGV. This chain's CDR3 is CASSGTSGRPVDTQYF. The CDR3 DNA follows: TGTGCCAGCTCGGGGACTAGCGGGCGACCCGTGGATACGCAGTATTTT.

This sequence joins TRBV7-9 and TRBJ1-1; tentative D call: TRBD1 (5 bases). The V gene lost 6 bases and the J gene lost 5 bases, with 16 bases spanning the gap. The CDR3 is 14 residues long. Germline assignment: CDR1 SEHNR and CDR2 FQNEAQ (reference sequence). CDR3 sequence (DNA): TGTGCCAGCAGTATGGCGGGGGGGAGGACTGAAGCTTTCTTT. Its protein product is CASSMAGGRTEAFF.

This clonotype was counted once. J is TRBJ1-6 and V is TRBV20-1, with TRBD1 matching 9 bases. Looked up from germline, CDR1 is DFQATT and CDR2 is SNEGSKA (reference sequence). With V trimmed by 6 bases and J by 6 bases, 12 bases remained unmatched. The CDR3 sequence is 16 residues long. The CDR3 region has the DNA TGCAGTGCCCTAGCGGAAGCGACAGGGGGTAATTCACCCCTCCACTTT. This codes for CSALAEATGGNSPLHF.

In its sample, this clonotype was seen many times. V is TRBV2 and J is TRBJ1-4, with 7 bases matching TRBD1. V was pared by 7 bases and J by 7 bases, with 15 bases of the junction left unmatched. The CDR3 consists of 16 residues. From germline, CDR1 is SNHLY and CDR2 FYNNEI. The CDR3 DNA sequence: TGTGCCAGCACCATGCGGACAGGAGGTGTAAGTGAAAAACTGTTTTTT. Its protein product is CASTMRTGGVSEKLFF.

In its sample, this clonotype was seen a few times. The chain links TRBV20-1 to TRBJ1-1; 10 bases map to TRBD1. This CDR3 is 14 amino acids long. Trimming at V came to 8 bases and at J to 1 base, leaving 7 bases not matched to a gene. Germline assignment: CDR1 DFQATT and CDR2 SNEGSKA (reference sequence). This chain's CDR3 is CSPRRTGGNTEAFF. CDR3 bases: TGCAGTCCTCGGAGGACAGGGGGGAACACTGAAGCTTTCTTT.

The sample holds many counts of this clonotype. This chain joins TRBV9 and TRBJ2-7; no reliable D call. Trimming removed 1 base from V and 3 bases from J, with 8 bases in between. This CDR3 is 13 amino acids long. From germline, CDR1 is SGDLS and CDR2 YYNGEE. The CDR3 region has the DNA TGTGCCAGCAGCGTATCGGCAGGCTACGAGCAGTACTTC. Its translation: CASSVSAGYEQYF.

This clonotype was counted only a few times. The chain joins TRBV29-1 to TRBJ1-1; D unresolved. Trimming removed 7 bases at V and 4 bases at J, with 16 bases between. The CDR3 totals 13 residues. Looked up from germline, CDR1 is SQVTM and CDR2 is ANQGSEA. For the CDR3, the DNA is TGCAGCGCCGGGGTCATTACCGGCACTGAAGCTTTCTTT. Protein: CSAGVITGTEAFF.

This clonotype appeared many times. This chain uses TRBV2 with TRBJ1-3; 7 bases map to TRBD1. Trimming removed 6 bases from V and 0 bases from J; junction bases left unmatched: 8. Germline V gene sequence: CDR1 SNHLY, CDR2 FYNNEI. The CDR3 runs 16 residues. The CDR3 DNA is TGTGCCAGCAGCGTGGACAGGCCTAGCTCTGGAAACACCATATATTTT. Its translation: CASSVDRPSSGNTIYF. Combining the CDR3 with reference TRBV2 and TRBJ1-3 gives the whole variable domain EPEVTQTPSHQVTQMGQEVILRCVPISNHLYFYWYRQILGQKVEFLVSFYNNEISEKSEIFDDQFSVERPDGSNFTLKIRSTKLEDSAMYFCASSVDRPSSGNTIYFGEGSWLTVV.

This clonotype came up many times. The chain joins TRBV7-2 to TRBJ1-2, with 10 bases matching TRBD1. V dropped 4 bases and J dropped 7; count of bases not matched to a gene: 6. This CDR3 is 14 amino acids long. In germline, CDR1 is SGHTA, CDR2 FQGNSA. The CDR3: CASSSDRGQGGYTF. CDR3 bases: TGTGCCAGCAGCTCTGACAGGGGGCAGGGTGGCTACACCTTC.

This chain's CDR3 is CSAADPDRGLSYEQYF. DNA of the CDR3: TGCAGTGCAGCCGACCCCGACAGGGGGCTATCCTACGAGCAGTACTTC. The V and J genes are TRBV20-1 and TRBJ2-7, with 10 bases aligning to TRBD1. V lost 6 bases, J lost 1 base, and 12 bases stayed unmatched. The CDR3 runs 16 residues. Germline CDR1 is DFQATT and CDR2 is SNEGSKA (reference sequence).

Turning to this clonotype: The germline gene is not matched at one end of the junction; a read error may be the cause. CDR3 bases: TGCAGCGTTGAACACATACGCTCTGGAAACGCCATATATTTT. Translated: CSVEHIRSGNAIYF. V and J are TRBV29-1 and TRBJ1-3; D call uncertain. The CDR3 extends over 14 amino acids. Germline values: CDR1 SQVTM, CDR2 ANQGSEA.

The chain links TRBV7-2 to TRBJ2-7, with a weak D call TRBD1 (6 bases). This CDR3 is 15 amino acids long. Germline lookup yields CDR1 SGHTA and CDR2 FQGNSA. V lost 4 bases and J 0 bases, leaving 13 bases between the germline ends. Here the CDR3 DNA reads TGTGCCAGCAGCTGGGGACACGATCCCTCCTACGAGCAGTACTTC. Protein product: CASSWGHDPSYEQYF.

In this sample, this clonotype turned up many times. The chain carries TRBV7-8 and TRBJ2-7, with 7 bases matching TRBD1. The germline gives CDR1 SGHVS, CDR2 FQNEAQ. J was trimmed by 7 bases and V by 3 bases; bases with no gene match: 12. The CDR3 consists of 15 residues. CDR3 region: CASSFRQGSTSEQYF. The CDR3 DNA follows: TGTGCCAGCAGCTTTCGACAGGGATCTACCAGTGAGCAGTACTTC.

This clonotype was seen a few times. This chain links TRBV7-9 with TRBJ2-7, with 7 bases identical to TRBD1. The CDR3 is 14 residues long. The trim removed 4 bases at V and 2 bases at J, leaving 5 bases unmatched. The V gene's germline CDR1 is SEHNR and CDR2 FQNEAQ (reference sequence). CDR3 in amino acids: CASSSDDRAYEQYF. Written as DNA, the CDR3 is TGTGCCAGCAGCTCAGATGACAGGGCCTACGAGCAGTACTTC.